The 12 T cell receptor beta chains below all came from one sample that was sequenced in a study of siplizumab effects on memory and regulatory T cells. Produced via immunoSEQ multiplex PCR; TCRdb's table is partial and in-frame only. The sample has some 64,000 clones, around 79% seen once. The sample was memory CD4+ T cells sorted from blood. The receptors stem from a human donor in good health.

This rearrangement joins TRBV28 to TRBJ2-7; TRBD1 agrees at 7 bases. The junction had 9 bases not matched to a gene; V was cut back by 6 bases and J by 4 bases. The germline gives CDR1 MDHEN, CDR2 SYDVKM. CDR3 size: 14 residues. CDR3 protein: CASSVVTGRYEQYF. CDR3 DNA sequence: TGTGCCAGCAGCGTAGTGACAGGGCGTTACGAGCAGTACTTC.

CDR3 in DNA: TGTGCCAGCAGGGAGAAGACAGGGATTGGCTACACCTTC. This sequence encodes CASREKTGIGYTF. The chain carries TRBV5-5 and TRBJ1-2, with 7 positions matching TRBD1. Per the germline V gene, CDR1 is SGHKS and CDR2 is YYEKEE (reference sequence). The CDR3 length is 13 residues. V dropped 5 bases and J dropped 7; count of bases not matched to a gene: 8.

V is TRBV6-5 and J is TRBJ2-5; D may be TRBD1 or TRBD2 (5 bases each). Germline V lookup: CDR1 MNHEY, CDR2 SVGAGI. The V end was cut by 4 bases, the J end by 5 bases, with 11 bases between. The CDR3 contains 13 residues. CDR3 residues: CASSWGSVETQYF. The CDR3 bases are TGTGCCAGCAGTTGGGGGTCAGTCGAGACCCAGTACTTC.

On this clone: This sample includes further DNA sequences coding for the same CDR3. The chain combines TRBV9 with TRBJ1-6, with D perhaps TRBD1 (6 bases). CDR1 is SGDLS and CDR2 is YYNGEE in the germline V gene. The CDR3 is made up of 16 amino acids. Trimming pared 3 bases from V and 0 bases from J, leaving 10 bases between. CDR3 DNA sequence: TGTGCCAGCAGCGAACAGGGTGTCTCCTATAATTCACCCCTCCACTTT. This sequence encodes CASSEQGVSYNSPLHF.

This clone was seen once. The chain recombines TRBV6-5 with TRBJ2-7; 7 bases align to TRBD1. Trimming cost V 5 bases and J 11 bases; bases outside gene matches: 6. This CDR3 spans 11 amino acids. CDR1 is MNHEY and CDR2 is SVGAGI in the germline V gene. CDR3 residues: CASSVGTAEYF. CDR3 nucleotides: TGTGCCAGCAGTGTTGGGACAGCCGAGTACTTC.

The V call is TRBV7-6, the J call TRBJ2-7; TRBD1 aligns across 11 bases. The V segment lost 5 bases and the J segment 6 bases; nucleotides outside the gene matches: 6. Germline CDR1 SGHVS, CDR2 FNYEAQ. The CDR3 sequence is 14 residues long. The CDR3 loop is CASSPGTGGGEQYF. The CDR3 nucleotides read TGTGCCAGCAGCCCCGGGACAGGGGGGGGCGAGCAGTACTTC.

The chain joins TRBV7-9 to TRBJ1-1, with D possibly TRBD1 on 5 matching bases. From germline, CDR1 is SEHNR and CDR2 FQNEAQ (reference sequence). This CDR3 is 12 amino acids long. The V end was cut by 5 bases, the J end by 7 bases, with 11 bases between. The CDR3 is CASSRGDGEAFF. The CDR3, as DNA: TGTGCCAGCAGCCGAGGGGACGGTGAAGCTTTCTTT. The variable domain in full, with the rest retrieved from reference TRBV7-9 and TRBJ1-1, is DTGVSQNPRHKITKRGQNVTFRCDPISEHNRLYWYRQTLGQGPEFLTYFQNEAQLEKSRLLSDRFSAERPKGSFSTLEIQRTEQGDSAMYLCASSRGDGEAFFGQGTRLTVV.

The chain links TRBV6-5 to TRBJ2-5, with D uncertain. CDR1 and CDR2 from the germline V gene are MNHEY and SVGAGI. V lost 0 bases and J 2 bases, leaving 7 bases between the germline ends. The CDR3 is 14 residues long. This CDR3 is CASSYSGSQETQYF. The CDR3 DNA sequence: TGTGCCAGCAGTTACTCCGGATCTCAAGAGACCCAGTACTTC.

The gene calls are TRBV9 and TRBJ1-6; D uncertain. Trimming cost V 4 bases and J 10 bases, with 6 bases left between them. The CDR3 is 11 residues long. The germline V gene encodes CDR1 SGDLS and CDR2 YYNGEE. The CDR3 DNA reads TGTGCCAGCAGCCCGGAGTCACCCCTCCACTTT. Protein: CASSPESPLHF.

The chain recombines TRBV5-4 with TRBJ1-6; 10 bases fit TRBD1. Germline values: CDR1 SGHNT, CDR2 YYREEE (reference sequence). The CDR3 runs to 14 residues. V lost 4 bases and J lost 7; bases outside the gene matches: 2. CDR3 nucleotide sequence: TGTGCCAGCAGCCCGGGACAGGGGAATTCACCCCTCCACTTT. It translates to CASSPGQGNSPLHF.

The chain employs TRBV5-8 and TRBJ2-3; D may be TRBD1 (5 bases). This CDR3 region has 15 residues. The V and J ends lost 2 bases and 6 bases respectively, with 16 bases between them. CDR1 and CDR2 from the germline V gene are SGHTS and YDEGEE. The CDR3 bases are TGTGCCAGCAGCTTACTAATTGCAGGGCTGGATACGCAGTATTTT. This codes for CASSLLIAGLDTQYF.

The chain uses TRBV10-2 and TRBJ2-5; 10 positions match TRBD2. V shed 2 bases and J 2 bases; nucleotides not matched to a gene: 2. The CDR3 consists of 15 residues. Germline V gene sequence: CDR1 WSHSY, CDR2 SAAADI. CDR3 residues: CASSESGGGQETQYF. CDR3 DNA sequence: TGCGCCAGCAGTGAGAGCGGGGGGGGTCAAGAGACCCAGTACTTC.